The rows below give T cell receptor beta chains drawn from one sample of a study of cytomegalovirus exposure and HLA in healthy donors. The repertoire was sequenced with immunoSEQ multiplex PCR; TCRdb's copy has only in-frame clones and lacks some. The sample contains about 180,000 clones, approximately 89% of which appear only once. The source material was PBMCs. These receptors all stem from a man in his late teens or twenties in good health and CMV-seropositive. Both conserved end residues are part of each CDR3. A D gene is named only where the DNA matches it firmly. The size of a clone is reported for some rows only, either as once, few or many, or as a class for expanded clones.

CDR3: CASSRTGFNEKLFF; DNA: TGTGCCAGCAGCCGGACAGGGTTTAATGAAAAACTGTTTTTT; D: TRBD1; size: NA; J: TRBJ1-4; V: TRBV6-5
CDR3: CASSTQTLNTEAFF; DNA: TGTGCCAGCAGCACCCAAACTTTGAACACTGAAGCTTTCTTT; D: NA; size: NA; J: TRBJ1-1; V: TRBV7-8
CDR3: CASSPVLESTYEQYF; DNA: TGTGCCAGCTCACCCGTACTAGAATCAACCTACGAGCAGTACTTC; D: NA; size: few; J: TRBJ2-7; V: TRBV18
CDR3: CASSPMYQETQYF; DNA: TGCGCCAGCAGTCCAATGTACCAAGAGACCCAGTACTTC; D: NA; size: NA; J: TRBJ2-5; V: TRBV4-1
CDR3: CASSSRQGGDTEAFF; DNA: TGTGCCAGCAGCTCGAGACAGGGCGGGGACACTGAAGCTTTCTTT; D: TRBD1; size: NA; J: TRBJ1-1; V: TRBV13
CDR3: CASSSLAGGEQYF; DNA: TGTGCCAGCAGCTCCCTAGCGGGAGGCGAGCAGTACTTC; D: TRBD2; size: NA; J: TRBJ2-7; V: TRBV7-2
CDR3: CASSLVSSGRSYTF; DNA: TGCGCCAGCAGCTTGGTATCTTCAGGGAGGAGCTACACCTTC; D: NA; size: NA; J: TRBJ1-2; V: TRBV5-1
CDR3: CASSSQQGGILSYGYTF; DNA: TGTGCCAGCAGCTCCCAACAGGGAGGGATATTAAGCTATGGCTACACCTTC; D: NA; size: NA; J: TRBJ1-2; V: TRBV7-2
CDR3: CASSLTGEVNEKLFF; DNA: TGTGCCAGCAGTTTAACGGGGGAGGTGAATGAAAAACTGTTTTTT; D: NA; size: NA; J: TRBJ1-4; V: TRBV28
CDR3: CATSTDRAGELFF; DNA: TGTGCCACCTCGACGGATCGGGCCGGGGAGCTGTTTTTT; D: NA; size: NA; J: TRBJ2-2; V: TRBV7-6
CDR3: CASKADRTLHEQYF; DNA: TGTGCCAGCAAAGCTGACAGGACGCTTCACGAGCAGTACTTC; D: NA; size: NA; J: TRBJ2-7; V: TRBV7-9
CDR3: CASSQDHPSSGFNEQFF; DNA: TGTGCCAGCAGCCAAGATCACCCTTCATCAGGGTTCAATGAGCAGTTCTTC; D: NA; size: NA; J: TRBJ2-1; V: TRBV14
CDR3: CASSQGEVAGYPNNEQFF; DNA: TGCGCCAGCAGCCAAGGCGAGGTAGCGGGATACCCTAATAATGAGCAGTTCTTC; D: TRBD2; size: NA; J: TRBJ2-1; V: TRBV4-3
CDR3: CASSDTGVSYEQYF; DNA: TGCGCCAGCAGCGATACGGGGGTTTCCTACGAGCAGTACTTC; D: NA; size: NA; J: TRBJ2-7; V: TRBV5-1
CDR3: CATSRDTTSSVFSYEQYF; DNA: TGTGCCACCAGCAGAGATACGACTAGCTCTGTTTTCTCCTACGAGCAGTACTTC; D: TRBD2; size: NA; J: TRBJ2-7; V: TRBV15
CDR3: CASSITSFRGTEAFF; DNA: TGTGCCAGTAGTATCACCTCTTTTCGGGGCACTGAAGCTTTCTTT; D: NA; size: NA; J: TRBJ1-1; V: TRBV19
CDR3: CATRGGEGGTGELFF; DNA: TGTGCCACCAGGGGGGGCGAGGGAGGGACCGGGGAGCTGTTTTTT; D: NA; size: NA; J: TRBJ2-2; V: TRBV15
CDR3: CASSQAQPGLRTDTQYF; DNA: TGTGCCAGCAGCCAAGCTCAACCGGGACTACGCACAGATACGCAGTATTTT; D: TRBD2; size: NA; J: TRBJ2-3; V: TRBV4-2
CDR3: CASSGMGPQETQYF; DNA: TGCGCCAGCAGCGGCATGGGGCCTCAAGAGACCCAGTACTTC; D: NA; size: NA; J: TRBJ2-5; V: TRBV5-1
CDR3: CARSCNDSLYGYTF; DNA: TGTGCCAGAAGCTGCAACGACAGCCTCTATGGCTACACCTTC; D: NA; size: once; J: TRBJ1-2; V: TRBV5-3
CDR3: CASSLAGQGGPYEQYF; DNA: TGTGCCAGCAGCTTAGCGGGACAGGGAGGGCCCTACGAGCAGTACTTC; D: TRBD1; size: NA; J: TRBJ2-7; V: TRBV7-2
CDR3: CASSFQGQDTQYF; DNA: TGCGCCAGCAGCTTCCAGGGTCAAGATACGCAGTATTTT; D: NA; size: NA; J: TRBJ2-3; V: TRBV5-1
CDR3: CASSGGFYGYTF; DNA: TGTGCCAGCAGTGGAGGATTCTATGGCTACACCTTC; D: NA; size: NA; J: TRBJ1-2; V: TRBV6-1
CDR3: CASSSELRATEAFF; DNA: TGTGCCAGCAGCTCTGAATTGAGGGCCACTGAAGCTTTCTTT; D: NA; size: NA; J: TRBJ1-1; V: TRBV7-9